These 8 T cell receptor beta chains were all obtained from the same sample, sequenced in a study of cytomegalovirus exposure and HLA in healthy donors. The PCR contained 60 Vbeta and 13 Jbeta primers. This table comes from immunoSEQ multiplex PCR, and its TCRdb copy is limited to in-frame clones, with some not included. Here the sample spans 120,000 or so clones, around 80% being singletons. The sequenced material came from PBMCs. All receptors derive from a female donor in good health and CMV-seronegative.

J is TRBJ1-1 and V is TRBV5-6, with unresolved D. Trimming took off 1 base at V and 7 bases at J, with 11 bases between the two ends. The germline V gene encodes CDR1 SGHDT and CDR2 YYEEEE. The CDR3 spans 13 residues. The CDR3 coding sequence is TGTGCCAGCAGCTTGTCATTCCCAGGTGAAGCTTTCTTT. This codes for CASSLSFPGEAFF.

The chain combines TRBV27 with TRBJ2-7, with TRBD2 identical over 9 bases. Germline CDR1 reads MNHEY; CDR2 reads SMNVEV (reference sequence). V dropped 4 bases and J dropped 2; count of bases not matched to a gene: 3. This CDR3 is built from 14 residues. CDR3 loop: CASSSGGRAYEQYF. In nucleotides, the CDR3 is TGTGCCAGCAGTTCGGGCGGGAGGGCCTACGAGCAGTACTTC.

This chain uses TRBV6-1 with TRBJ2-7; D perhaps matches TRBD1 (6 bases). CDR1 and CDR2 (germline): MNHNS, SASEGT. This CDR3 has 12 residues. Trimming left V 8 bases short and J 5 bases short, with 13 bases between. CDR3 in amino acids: CASRYRVHEQYF. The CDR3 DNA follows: TGTGCCAGCCGCTACAGGGTCCACGAGCAGTACTTC.

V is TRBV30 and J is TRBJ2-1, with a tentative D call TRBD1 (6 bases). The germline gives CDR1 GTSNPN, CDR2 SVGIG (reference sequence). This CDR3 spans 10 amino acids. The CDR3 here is CAVQGPEQFF. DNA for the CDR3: TGTGCGGTACAGGGCCCTGAGCAGTTCTTC.

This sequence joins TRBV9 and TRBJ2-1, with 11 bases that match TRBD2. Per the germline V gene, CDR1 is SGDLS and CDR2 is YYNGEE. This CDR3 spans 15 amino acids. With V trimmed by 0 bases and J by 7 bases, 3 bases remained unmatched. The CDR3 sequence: CASSVEGTSGNEQFF. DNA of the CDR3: TGTGCCAGCAGCGTAGAAGGGACTAGCGGAAATGAGCAGTTCTTC.

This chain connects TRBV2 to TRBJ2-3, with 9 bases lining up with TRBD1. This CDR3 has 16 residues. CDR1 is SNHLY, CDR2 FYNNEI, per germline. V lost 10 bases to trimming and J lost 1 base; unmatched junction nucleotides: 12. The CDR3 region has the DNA TGTGCCACAGACTCCTCCCGGGACAGGGGCACAGATACGCAGTATTTT. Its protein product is CATDSSRDRGTDTQYF.

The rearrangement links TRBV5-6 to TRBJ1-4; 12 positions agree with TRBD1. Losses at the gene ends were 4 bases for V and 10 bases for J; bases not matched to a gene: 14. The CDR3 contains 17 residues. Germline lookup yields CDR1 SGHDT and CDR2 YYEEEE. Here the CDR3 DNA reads TGTGCCAGCAGCGCCCCGGGACAGGGGGCCCGTAAGGGAAAACTGTTTTTT. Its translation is CASSAPGQGARKGKLFF.

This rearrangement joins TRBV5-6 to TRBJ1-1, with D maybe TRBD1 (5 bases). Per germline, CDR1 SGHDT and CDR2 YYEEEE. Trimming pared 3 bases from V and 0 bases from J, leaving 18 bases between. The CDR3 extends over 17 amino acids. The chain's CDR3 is CASSSGGTPALNTEAFF. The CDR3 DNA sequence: TGTGCCAGCAGCTCGGGGGGGACTCCGGCTCTGAACACTGAAGCTTTCTTT.